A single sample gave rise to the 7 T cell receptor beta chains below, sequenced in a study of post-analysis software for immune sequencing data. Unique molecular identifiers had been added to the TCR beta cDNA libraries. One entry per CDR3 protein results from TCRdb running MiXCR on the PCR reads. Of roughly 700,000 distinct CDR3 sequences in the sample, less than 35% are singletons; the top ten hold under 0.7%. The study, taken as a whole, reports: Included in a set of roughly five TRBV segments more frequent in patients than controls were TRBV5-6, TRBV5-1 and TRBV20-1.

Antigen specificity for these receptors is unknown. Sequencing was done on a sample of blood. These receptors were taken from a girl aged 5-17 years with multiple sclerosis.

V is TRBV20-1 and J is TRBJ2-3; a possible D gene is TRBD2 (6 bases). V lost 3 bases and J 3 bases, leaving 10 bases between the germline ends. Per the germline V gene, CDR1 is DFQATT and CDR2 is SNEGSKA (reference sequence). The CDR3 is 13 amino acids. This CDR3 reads CSARRRATDTQYF. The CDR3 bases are TGCAGTGCTAGGAGGAGGGCGACAGATACGCAGTATTTT.

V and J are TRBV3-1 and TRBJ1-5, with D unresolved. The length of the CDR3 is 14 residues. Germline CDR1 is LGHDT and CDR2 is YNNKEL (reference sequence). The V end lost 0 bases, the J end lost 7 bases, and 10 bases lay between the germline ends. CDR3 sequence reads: CASSQDLRVQPQHF. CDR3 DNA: TGTGCCAGCAGCCAAGACCTCAGAGTACAGCCCCAGCATTTT.

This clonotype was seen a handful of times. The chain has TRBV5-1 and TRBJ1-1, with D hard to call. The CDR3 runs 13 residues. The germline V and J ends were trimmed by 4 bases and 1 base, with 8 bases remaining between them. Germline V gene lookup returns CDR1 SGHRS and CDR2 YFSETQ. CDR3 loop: CASSRKTNTEAFF. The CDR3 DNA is TGCGCCAGCAGCCGGAAGACGAACACTGAAGCTTTCTTT.

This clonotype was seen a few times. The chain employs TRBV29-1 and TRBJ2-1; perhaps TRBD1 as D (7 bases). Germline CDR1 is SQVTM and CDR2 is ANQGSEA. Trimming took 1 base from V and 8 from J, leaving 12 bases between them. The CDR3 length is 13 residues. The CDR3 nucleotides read TGCAGCGTTGAAGGAATCAGGGGGGATGAGCAGTTCTTC. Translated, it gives CSVEGIRGDEQFF.

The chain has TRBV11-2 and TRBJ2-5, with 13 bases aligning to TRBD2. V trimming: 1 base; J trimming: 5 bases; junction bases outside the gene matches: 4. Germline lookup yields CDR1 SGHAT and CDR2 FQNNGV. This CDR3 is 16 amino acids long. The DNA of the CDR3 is TGTGCCAGCAGCTTAGGGACTAGCGGGGGCGGGGAGACCCAGTACTTC. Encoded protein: CASSLGTSGGGETQYF.

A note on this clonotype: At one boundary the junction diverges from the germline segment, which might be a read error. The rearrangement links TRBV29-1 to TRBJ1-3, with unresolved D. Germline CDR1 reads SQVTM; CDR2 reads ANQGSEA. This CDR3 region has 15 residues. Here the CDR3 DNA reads TGCAGCGTTGTGTCTTCCCGGGTCTCTGGAAACGCCATATATTTT. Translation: CSVVSSRVSGNAIYF.

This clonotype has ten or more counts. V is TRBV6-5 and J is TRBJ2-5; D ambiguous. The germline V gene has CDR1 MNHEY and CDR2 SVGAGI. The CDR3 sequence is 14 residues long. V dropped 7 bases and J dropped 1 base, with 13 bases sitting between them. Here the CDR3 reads CASTLSPTQETQYF. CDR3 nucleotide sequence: TGTGCCAGCACCCTCTCCCCAACCCAAGAGACCCAGTACTTC.